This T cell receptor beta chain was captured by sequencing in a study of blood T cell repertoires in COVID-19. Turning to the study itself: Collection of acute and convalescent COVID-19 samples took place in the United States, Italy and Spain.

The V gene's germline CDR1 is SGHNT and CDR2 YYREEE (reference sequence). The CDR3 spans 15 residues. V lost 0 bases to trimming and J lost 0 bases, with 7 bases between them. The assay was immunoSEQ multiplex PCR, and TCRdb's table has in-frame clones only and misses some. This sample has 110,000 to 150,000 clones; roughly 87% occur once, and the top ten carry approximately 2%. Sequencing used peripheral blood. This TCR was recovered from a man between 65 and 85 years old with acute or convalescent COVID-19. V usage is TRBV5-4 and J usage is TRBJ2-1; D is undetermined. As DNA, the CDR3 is TGTGCCAGCAGCTTGGACGTCGGCTCCTACAATGAGCAGTTCTTC. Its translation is CASSLDVGSYNEQFF.